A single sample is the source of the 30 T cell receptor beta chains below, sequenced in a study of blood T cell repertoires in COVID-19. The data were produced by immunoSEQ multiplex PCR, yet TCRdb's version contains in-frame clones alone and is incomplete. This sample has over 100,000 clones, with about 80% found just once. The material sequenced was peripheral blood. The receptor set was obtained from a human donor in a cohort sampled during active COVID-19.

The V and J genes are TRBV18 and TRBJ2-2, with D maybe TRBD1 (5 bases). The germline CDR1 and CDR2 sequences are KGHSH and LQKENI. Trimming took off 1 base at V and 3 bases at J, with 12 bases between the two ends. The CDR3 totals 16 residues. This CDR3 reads CASSPLAGKHTGELFF. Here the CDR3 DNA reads TGTGCCAGCTCACCACTGGCAGGGAAGCACACCGGGGAGCTGTTTTTT.

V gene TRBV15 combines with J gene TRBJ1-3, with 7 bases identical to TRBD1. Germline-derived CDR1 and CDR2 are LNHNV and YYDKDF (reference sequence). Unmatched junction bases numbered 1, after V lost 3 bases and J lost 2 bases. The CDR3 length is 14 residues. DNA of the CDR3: TGTGCCACCAGCAGCGGGACAGCTGGAAACACCATATATTTT. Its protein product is CATSSGTAGNTIYF.

Here the CDR3 reads CASSAHPLETQYF. Here the CDR3 DNA reads TGTGCCAGCAGCGCACATCCTTTAGAGACCCAGTACTTC. This chain links TRBV7-3 with TRBJ2-5; D gene unclear. Germline CDR1 SGHTA, CDR2 FQGTGA. Trimming took off 5 bases at V and 4 bases at J, with 11 bases between the two ends. The CDR3 runs to 13 residues.

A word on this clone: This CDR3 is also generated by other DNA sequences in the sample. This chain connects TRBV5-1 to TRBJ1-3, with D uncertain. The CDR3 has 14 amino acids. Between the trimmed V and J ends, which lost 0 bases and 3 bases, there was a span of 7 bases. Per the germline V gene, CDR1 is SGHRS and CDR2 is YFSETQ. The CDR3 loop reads CASSLAGRGNTIYF. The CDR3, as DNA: TGCGCCAGCAGCTTGGCGGGTCGTGGAAACACCATATATTTT. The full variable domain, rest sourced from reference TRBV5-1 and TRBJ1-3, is KAGVTQTPRYLIKTRGQQVTLSCSPISGHRSVSWYQQTPGQGLQFLFEYFSETQRNKGNFPGRFSGRQFSNSRSEMNVSTLELGDSALYLCASSLAGRGNTIYFGEGSWLTVV.

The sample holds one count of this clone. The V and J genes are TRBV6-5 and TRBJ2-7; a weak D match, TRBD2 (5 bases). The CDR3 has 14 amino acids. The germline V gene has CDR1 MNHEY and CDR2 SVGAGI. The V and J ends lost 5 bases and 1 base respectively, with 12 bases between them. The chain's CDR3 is CASSRPGNSYEQYF. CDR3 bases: TGTGCCAGCAGTAGGCCGGGAAATTCCTACGAGCAGTACTTC.

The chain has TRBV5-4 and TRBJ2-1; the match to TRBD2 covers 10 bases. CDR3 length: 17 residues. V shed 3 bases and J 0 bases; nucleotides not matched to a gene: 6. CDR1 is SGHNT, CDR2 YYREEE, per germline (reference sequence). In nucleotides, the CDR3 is TGTGCCAGCAGCTCATCTAGCGGGGGCCACTCCTACAATGAGCAGTTCTTC. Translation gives CASSSSSGGHSYNEQFF.

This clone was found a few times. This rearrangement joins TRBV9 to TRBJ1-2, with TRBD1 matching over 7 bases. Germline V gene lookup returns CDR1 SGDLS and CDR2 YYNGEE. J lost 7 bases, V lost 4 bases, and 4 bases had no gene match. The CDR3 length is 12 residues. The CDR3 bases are TGTGCCAGCAGCCGATACAGGGGTGGCTACACCTTC. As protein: CASSRYRGGYTF. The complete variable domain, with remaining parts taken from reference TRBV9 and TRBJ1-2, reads DSGVTQTPKHLITATGQRVTLRCSPRSGDLSVYWYQQSLDQGLQFLIQYYNGEERAKGNILERFSAQQFPDLHSELNLSSLELGDSALYFCASSRYRGGYTFGSGTRLTVV.

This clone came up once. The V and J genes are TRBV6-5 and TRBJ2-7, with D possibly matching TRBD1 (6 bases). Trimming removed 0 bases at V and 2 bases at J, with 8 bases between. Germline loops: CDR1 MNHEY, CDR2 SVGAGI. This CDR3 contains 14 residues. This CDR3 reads CASSYSGQTYEQYF. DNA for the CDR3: TGTGCCAGCAGTTACTCCGGACAGACCTACGAGCAGTACTTC.

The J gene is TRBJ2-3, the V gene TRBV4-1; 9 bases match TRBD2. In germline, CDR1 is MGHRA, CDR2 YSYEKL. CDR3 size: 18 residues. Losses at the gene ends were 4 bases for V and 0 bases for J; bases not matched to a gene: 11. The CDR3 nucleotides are TGCGCCAGCAGCCTAAGTCGAGGGACTAGCAAAAGCACAGATACGCAGTATTTT. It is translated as CASSLSRGTSKSTDTQYF.

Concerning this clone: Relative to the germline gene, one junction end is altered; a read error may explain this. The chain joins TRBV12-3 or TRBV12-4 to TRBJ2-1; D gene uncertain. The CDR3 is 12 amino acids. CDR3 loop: CASSFPYSEQFF. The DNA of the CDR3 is TGTGCCAGCAGTTTCCCCTACAGTGAGCAGTTCTTC.

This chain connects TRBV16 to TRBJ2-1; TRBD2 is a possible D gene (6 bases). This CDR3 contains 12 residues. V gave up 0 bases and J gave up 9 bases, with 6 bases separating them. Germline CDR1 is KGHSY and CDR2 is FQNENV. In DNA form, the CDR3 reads TGTGCCAGCAGCCAATCGGGGGGTGAGCAGTTCTTC. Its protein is CASSQSGGEQFF.

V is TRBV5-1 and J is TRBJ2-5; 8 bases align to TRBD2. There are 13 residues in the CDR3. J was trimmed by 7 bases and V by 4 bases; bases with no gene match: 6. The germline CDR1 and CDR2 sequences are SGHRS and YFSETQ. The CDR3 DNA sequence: TGCGCCAGCAGCCTGGACCGGGGGGGGACCCAGTACTTC. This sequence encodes CASSLDRGGTQYF.

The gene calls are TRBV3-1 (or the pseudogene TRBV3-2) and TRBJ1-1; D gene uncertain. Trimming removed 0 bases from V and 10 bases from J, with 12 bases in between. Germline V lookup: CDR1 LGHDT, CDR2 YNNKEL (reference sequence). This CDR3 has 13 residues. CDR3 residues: CASSQDPRLGAFF. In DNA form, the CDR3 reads TGTGCCAGCAGCCAAGATCCCAGGCTCGGAGCTTTCTTT.

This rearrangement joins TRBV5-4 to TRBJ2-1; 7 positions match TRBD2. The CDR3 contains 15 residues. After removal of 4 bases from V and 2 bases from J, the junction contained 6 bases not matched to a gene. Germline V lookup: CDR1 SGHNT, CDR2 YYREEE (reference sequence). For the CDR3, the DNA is TGTGCCAGCAGCCGCAGCGGGGAGACCTACAATGAGCAGTTCTTC. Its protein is CASSRSGETYNEQFF.

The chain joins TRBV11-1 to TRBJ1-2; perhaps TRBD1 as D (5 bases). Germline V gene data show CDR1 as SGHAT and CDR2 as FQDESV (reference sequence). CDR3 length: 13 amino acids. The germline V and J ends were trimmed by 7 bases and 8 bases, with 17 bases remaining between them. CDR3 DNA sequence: TGTGCCAGCACCAATCTGGGGCGCGGAGGCTACACCTTC. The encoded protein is CASTNLGRGGYTF.

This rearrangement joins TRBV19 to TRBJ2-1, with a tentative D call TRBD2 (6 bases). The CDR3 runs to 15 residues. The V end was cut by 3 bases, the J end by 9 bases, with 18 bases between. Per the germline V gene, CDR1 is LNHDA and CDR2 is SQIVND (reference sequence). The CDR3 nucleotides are TGTGCCAGTAGTATGCAGCGCTCCCCCGGGGGTGAGCAGTTCTTC. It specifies CASSMQRSPGGEQFF.

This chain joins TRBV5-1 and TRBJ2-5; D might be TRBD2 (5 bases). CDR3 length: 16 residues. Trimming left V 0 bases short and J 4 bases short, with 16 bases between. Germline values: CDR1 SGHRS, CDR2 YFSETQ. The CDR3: CASSLARPIRGETQYF. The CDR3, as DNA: TGCGCCAGCAGCTTGGCACGCCCCATTCGGGGAGAGACCCAGTACTTC.

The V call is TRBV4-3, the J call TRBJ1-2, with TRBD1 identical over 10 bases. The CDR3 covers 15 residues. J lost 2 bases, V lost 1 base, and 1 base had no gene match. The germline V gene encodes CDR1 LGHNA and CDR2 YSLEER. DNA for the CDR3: TGCGCCAGCAGCCAAGCGGACAGGGGGAACTATGGCTACACCTTC. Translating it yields CASSQADRGNYGYTF.

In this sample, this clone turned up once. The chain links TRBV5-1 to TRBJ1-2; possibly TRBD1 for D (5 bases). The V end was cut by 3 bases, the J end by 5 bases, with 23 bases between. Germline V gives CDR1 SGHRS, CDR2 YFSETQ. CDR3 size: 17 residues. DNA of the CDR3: TGCGCCAGCAGCTCCCGACGGGGGAGAAACAAAGTTTATGGCTACACCTTC. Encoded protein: CASSSRRGRNKVYGYTF.

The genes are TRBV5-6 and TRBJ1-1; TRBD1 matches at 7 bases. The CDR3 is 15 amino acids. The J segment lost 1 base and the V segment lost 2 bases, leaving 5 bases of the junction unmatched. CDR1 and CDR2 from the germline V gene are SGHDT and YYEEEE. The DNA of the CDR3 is TGTGCCAGCAGCTTCCTCCAGGGGGAGAACACTGAAGCTTTCTTT. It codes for CASSFLQGENTEAFF.

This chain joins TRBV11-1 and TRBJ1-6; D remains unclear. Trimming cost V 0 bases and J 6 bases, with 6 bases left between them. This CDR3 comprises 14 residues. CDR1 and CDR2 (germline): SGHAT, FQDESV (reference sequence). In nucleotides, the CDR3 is TGTGCCAGCAGCTTAGCGAGAGTTAATTCACCCCTCCACTTT. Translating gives CASSLARVNSPLHF.

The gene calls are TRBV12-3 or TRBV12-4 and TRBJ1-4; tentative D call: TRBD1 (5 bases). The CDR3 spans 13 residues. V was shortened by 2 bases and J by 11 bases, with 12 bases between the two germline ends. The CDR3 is CASSLRGSDKLFF. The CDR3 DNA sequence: TGTGCCAGCAGTTTACGGGGGAGTGACAAACTGTTTTTT.

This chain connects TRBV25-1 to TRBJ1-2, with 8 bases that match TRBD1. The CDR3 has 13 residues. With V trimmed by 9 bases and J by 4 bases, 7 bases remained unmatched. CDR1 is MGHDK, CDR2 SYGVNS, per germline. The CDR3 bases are TGTGCCAGGACGACAGGGGAGTCCTATGGCTACACCTTC. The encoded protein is CARTTGESYGYTF.

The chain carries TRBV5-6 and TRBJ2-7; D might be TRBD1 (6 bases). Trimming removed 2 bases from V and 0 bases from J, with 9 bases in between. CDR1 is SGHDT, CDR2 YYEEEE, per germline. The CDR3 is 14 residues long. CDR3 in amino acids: CASSFDRISYEQYF. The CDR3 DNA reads TGTGCCAGCAGCTTCGACAGGATCTCCTACGAGCAGTACTTC.

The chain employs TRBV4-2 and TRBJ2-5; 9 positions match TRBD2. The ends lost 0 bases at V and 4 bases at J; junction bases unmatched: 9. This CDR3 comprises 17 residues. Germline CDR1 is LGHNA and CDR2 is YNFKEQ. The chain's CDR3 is CASSQDVGGGAGETQYF. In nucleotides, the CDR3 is TGTGCCAGCAGCCAAGATGTTGGCGGGGGGGCTGGAGAGACCCAGTACTTC.

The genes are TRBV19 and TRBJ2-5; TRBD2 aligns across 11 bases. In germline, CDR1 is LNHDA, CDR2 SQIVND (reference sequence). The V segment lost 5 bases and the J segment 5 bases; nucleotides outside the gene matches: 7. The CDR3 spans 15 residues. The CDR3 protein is CASSAVAGGMETQYF. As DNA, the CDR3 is TGTGCCAGTAGTGCAGTAGCGGGGGGGATGGAGACCCAGTACTTC.

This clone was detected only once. CDR3 protein: CASSTLQDRGRETQYF. The DNA for the CDR3 is TGTGCCAGTAGTACGCTCCAGGACAGGGGGCGAGAGACCCAGTACTTC. The chain is built from TRBV19 and TRBJ2-5; the match to TRBD1 covers 11 bases. Germline CDR1 is LNHDA and CDR2 is SQIVND (reference sequence). With V trimmed by 4 bases and J by 4 bases, 8 bases remained unmatched. The CDR3 contains 16 residues.

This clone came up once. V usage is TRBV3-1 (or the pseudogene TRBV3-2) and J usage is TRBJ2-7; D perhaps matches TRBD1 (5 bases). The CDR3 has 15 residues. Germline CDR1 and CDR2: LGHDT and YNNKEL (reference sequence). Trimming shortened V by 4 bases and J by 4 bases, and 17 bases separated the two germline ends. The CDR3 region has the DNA TGTGCCAGCAGCCCCTACTCGCGTGGGGCGTACGAGCAGTACTTC. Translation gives CASSPYSRGAYEQYF.

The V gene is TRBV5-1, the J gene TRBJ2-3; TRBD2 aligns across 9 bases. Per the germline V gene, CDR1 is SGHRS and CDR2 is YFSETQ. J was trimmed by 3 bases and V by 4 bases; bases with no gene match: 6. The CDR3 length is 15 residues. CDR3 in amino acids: CASSRASGVTDTQYF. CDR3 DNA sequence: TGCGCCAGCAGCCGCGCTAGCGGGGTTACAGATACGCAGTATTTT. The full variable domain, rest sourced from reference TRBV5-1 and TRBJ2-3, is KAGVTQTPRYLIKTRGQQVTLSCSPISGHRSVSWYQQTPGQGLQFLFEYFSETQRNKGNFPGRFSGRQFSNSRSEMNVSTLELGDSALYLCASSRASGVTDTQYFGPGTRLTVL.

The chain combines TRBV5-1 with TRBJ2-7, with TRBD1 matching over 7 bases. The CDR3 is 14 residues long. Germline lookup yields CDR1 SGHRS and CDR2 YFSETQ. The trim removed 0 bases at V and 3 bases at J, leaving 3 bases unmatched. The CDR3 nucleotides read TGCGCCAGCAGCTTGGAAGGACAGGACTACGAGCAGTACTTC. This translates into CASSLEGQDYEQYF.